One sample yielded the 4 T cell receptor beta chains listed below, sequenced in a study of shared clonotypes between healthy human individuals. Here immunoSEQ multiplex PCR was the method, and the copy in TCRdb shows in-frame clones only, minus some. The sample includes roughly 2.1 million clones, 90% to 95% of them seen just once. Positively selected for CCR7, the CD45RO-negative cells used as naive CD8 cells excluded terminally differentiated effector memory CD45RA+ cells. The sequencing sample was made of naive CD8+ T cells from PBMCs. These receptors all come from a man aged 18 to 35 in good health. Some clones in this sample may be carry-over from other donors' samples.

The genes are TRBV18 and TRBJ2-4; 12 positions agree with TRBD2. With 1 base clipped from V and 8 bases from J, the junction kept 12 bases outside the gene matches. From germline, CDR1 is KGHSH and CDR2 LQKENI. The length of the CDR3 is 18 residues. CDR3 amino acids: CASSPLGLAGSMEDIQYF. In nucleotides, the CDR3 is TGTGCCAGCTCACCACTTGGACTAGCGGGGTCGATGGAGGACATTCAGTACTTC.

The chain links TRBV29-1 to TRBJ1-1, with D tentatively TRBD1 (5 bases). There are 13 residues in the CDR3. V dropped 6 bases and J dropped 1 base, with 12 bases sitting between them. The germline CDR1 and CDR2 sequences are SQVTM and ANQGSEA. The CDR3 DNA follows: TGCAGCGTCACAGGCGAAGAGAACACTGAAGCTTTCTTT. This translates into CSVTGEENTEAFF.

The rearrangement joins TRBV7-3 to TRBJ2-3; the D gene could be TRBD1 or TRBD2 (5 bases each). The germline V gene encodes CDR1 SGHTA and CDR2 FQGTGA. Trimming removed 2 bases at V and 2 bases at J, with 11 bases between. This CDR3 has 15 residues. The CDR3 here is CASSLDRLSTDTQYF. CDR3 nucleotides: TGTGCCAGCAGCTTAGACAGACTATCCACAGATACGCAGTATTTT.

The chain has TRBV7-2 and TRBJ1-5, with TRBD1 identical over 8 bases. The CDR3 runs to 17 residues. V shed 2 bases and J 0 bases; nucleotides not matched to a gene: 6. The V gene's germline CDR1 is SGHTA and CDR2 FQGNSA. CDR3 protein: CASSLWTGYYSNQPQHF. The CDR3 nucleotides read TGTGCCAGCAGCTTATGGACAGGGTATTATAGCAATCAGCCCCAGCATTTT.